This T cell receptor (beta chain) was sequenced for a study of cytomegalovirus exposure and HLA in healthy donors. Points from the study as a whole: The investigators catalogued 180 or so TCR beta chains as cytomegalovirus-associated. Through in vitro validation, a few CMV-associated chains were shown to be specific for CMV antigens.

V gave up 0 bases and J gave up 3 bases, with 6 bases separating them. This CDR3 comprises 13 residues. Germline assignment: CDR1 SGHTA and CDR2 FQGNSA. The protocol was immunoSEQ multiplex PCR, while the TCRdb copy is restricted to in-frame clones and leaves out a portion. The repertoire holds tens of thousands of clones, with around 85% as singletons. About this clone: What it binds is unknown.

Material for sequencing was PBMCs. The chain couples TRBV7-2 to TRBJ2-7; D might be TRBD1 (5 bases). The receptor comes from a man in his late teens or twenties in good health and CMV-seropositive. The CDR3 nucleotides are TGTGCCAGCAGCTTAGCAGGGGTCTACGAGCAGTACGTC. Encoded protein: CASSLAGVYEQYV.